This TCR beta chain emerged from a study of shared clonotypes between healthy human individuals. Whole-study results and caveats: Clonotypes shared by all four donors outscored non-shared clonotypes in generation probability.

CDR1 SGHNT and CDR2 YYREEE come from the germline V gene (reference sequence). The CDR3 is 13 amino acids. Deletions cut 4 bases from V and 5 bases from J, with 10 bases between. Profiling relied on immunoSEQ multiplex PCR, and the TCRdb table lists in-frame clones only, not all of them. Among hundreds of thousands of clones listed, roughly 95% were seen once. This clone was recorded only once. The target antigen is unknown. The naive CD8 fraction comprised CD45RO-negative cells positively selected for CCR7 and excluded terminally differentiated effector memory CD45RA+ cells. The rearrangement joins TRBV5-4 to TRBJ2-1; no definite D call. Sequenced: naive CD8+ T cells sorted from blood. The origin of this receptor is a woman under 40 in good health. CDR3 bases: TGTGCCAGCAGCCCCGACCCCAACAATGAGCAGTTCTTC. It translates to CASSPDPNNEQFF.